The 21 T cell receptor beta chains presented below share a single source sample, sequenced in a study of cytomegalovirus exposure and HLA in healthy donors. Primers included in the PCR were 60 Vbeta and 13 Jbeta primers. Libraries were prepared by immunoSEQ multiplex PCR; TCRdb keeps only in-frame clonotypes and omits some of them. The sample consists of 120,000 or so clones, 7% to 9.5% of them appearing once. What was sequenced was PBMCs. These receptors came from a woman in her thirties or forties in good health and CMV-seropositive.

This clone was observed a handful of times. Additional DNA sequences in this sample encode the identical CDR3. The V gene is TRBV10-3, the J gene TRBJ1-1; TRBD1 agrees at 7 bases. CDR3 length: 12 amino acids. The V gene end was trimmed by 10 bases and the J gene end by 2 bases; junction bases not matched to a gene: 4. CDR1 and CDR2 (germline): ENHRY, SYGVKD. The CDR3 nucleotides read TGTGCCACGCGACAGGGTAACACTGAAGCTTTCTTT. As protein: CATRQGNTEAFF.

The rearrangement uses TRBV28 and TRBJ2-2; a weak D match, TRBD2 (6 bases). V was clipped by 5 bases and J by 9 bases, with 13 bases between them. Germline V gene sequence: CDR1 MDHEN, CDR2 SYDVKM. This CDR3 is 13 amino acids long. CDR3 in amino acids: CASSRDSHRELFF. CDR3 bases: TGTGCCAGCAGTAGGGACTCGCATAGGGAGCTGTTTTTT.

This clone was observed a few times. The chain is built from TRBV18 and TRBJ1-1; maybe TRBD1 (6 bases). V lost 4 bases to trimming and J lost 0 bases, with 15 bases between them. CDR3 length: 16 residues. The germline gives CDR1 KGHSH, CDR2 LQKENI. This chain's CDR3 is CASSRPGGLVNTEAFF. CDR3 nucleotide sequence: TGTGCCAGCTCACGTCCTGGGGGCCTGGTGAACACTGAAGCTTTCTTT.

This clone has a handful of counts. The genes are TRBV5-4 and TRBJ2-3; D call uncertain. CDR1 is SGHNT and CDR2 is YYREEE in the germline V gene (reference sequence). The CDR3 consists of 12 residues. V was clipped by 5 bases and J by 3 bases, with 7 bases between them. In DNA, the CDR3 is TGTGCCAGCAGTACGCGGACAGATACGCAGTATTTT. Translating gives CASSTRTDTQYF.

V gene TRBV10-3 combines with J gene TRBJ1-6; D is perhaps TRBD1 (5 bases). The CDR3 contains 12 residues. V lost 6 bases and J 8 bases, leaving 8 bases between the germline ends. Germline CDR1 and CDR2: ENHRY and SYGVKD. The CDR3 is CAIRGGDSPLHF. The CDR3 nucleotides read TGTGCCATCAGGGGGGGAGATTCACCCCTCCACTTT.

In this sample, this clone turned up a few times. This sequence joins TRBV5-1 and TRBJ2-3, with no clear D. Germline values: CDR1 SGHRS, CDR2 YFSETQ. CDR3 length equals 17 residues. V lost 0 bases, J lost 0 bases, and 14 bases lay in between. This chain's CDR3 is CASSLGSNGYSTDTQYF. CDR3 in DNA: TGCGCCAGCAGCTTGGGGTCCAACGGGTATAGCACAGATACGCAGTATTTT.

The chain is built from TRBV27 and TRBJ2-3; unclear D gene. This CDR3 has 13 amino acids. The germline CDR1 and CDR2 sequences are MNHEY and SMNVEV (reference sequence). V dropped 3 bases and J dropped 3 bases, with 7 bases sitting between them. CDR3 nucleotides: TGTGCCAGCAGTTTCGGGTCGACAGATACGCAGTATTTT. Translating gives CASSFGSTDTQYF.

This clone was counted between two and nine times. The genes are TRBV5-4 and TRBJ2-2; 7 bases are a match to TRBD2. Germline V lookup: CDR1 SGHNT, CDR2 YYREEE (reference sequence). V lost 4 bases to trimming and J lost 0 bases; unmatched junction nucleotides: 3. This CDR3 is built from 15 residues. In DNA form, the CDR3 reads TGTGCCAGCAGCCGGGGGGTAGCGAACACCGGGGAGCTGTTTTTT. Amino acid sequence: CASSRGVANTGELFF.

The chain joins TRBV5-4 to TRBJ1-2, with D possibly TRBD1 on 6 matching bases. This CDR3 comprises 16 residues. Trimming stripped 0 bases from V and 4 bases from J, with 16 bases between. CDR1 is SGHNT and CDR2 is YYREEE in the germline V gene (reference sequence). The CDR3 sequence: CASSLGTGLGLYGYTF. The CDR3 nucleotides read TGTGCCAGCAGCTTGGGTACAGGGCTGGGGCTCTATGGCTACACCTTC.

The table lists this clone with a few counts. The chain joins TRBV18 to TRBJ1-5, with 9 nucleotides matching TRBD1. Germline lookup yields CDR1 KGHSH and CDR2 LQKENI. CDR3 length: 15 amino acids. Trimming cost V 3 bases and J 2 bases; bases outside gene matches: 2. CDR3 sequence (DNA): TGTGCCAGCTCACCTACAGGGGGCGGCAATCAGCCCCAGCATTTT. Translating it yields CASSPTGGGNQPQHF. Combining the CDR3 with reference TRBV18 and TRBJ1-5 gives the whole variable domain NAGVMQNPRHLVRRRGQEARLRCSPMKGHSHVYWYRQLPEEGLKFMVYLQKENIIDESGMPKERFSAEFPKEGPSILRIQQVVRGDSAAYFCASSPTGGGNQPQHFGDGTRLSIL.

This clone appeared many times. The CDR3 protein is CASSLETGRDTGELFF. Here the CDR3 DNA reads TGTGCCAGCAGTCTCGAGACAGGGAGAGACACCGGGGAGCTGTTTTTT. The chain recombines TRBV28 with TRBJ2-2, with 7 bases that match TRBD1. CDR1 is MDHEN and CDR2 is SYDVKM in the germline V gene. This CDR3 region has 16 residues. V was clipped by 5 bases and J by 3 bases; unmatched bases: 9.

This clone was observed a handful of times. This chain links TRBV9 with TRBJ2-1; a weak D match, TRBD1 (6 bases). The CDR3 loop spans 15 amino acids. Germline CDR1 SGDLS, CDR2 YYNGEE. V gave up 5 bases and J gave up 0 bases, with 12 bases separating them. CDR3 residues: CASSDQGSSYNEQFF. For the CDR3, the DNA is TGTGCCAGCAGTGACCAGGGGAGCTCCTACAATGAGCAGTTCTTC.

This clone was seen only a few times. The rearrangement joins TRBV5-1 to TRBJ1-2; tentative D call: TRBD1 (5 bases). The length of the CDR3 is 15 residues. CDR1 is SGHRS and CDR2 is YFSETQ in the germline V gene. The germline V and J ends were trimmed by 5 bases and 8 bases, with 22 bases remaining between them. The CDR3 DNA is TGCGCCAGCAGACGTAGTTGGGGCCGAATGGGAGGCTACACCTTC. This translates into CASRRSWGRMGGYTF.

CDR3: CASSARTGGNSGNTIYF. CDR3 coding DNA: TGTGCCAGCTCAGCCCGGACAGGGGGAAACTCTGGAAACACCATATATTTT. V and J are TRBV18 and TRBJ1-3; 10 positions match TRBD1. In germline, CDR1 is KGHSH, CDR2 LQKENI. The CDR3 runs 17 residues. Trimming took 5 bases from V and 0 from J; bases not matched to a gene: 7.

This clone was counted between two and nine times. The conserved phenylalanine or tryptophan normally closing the CDR3 is absent here, so this likely arose from a read error. The J gene is TRBJ1-1, the V gene TRBV6-6; TRBD1 matches at 8 bases. The CDR3 contains 13 residues. V lost 7 bases, J lost 2 bases, and 3 bases stayed unmatched. Germline CDR1 MNHNY, CDR2 SVGAGI (reference sequence). Written as DNA, the CDR3 is TGTGCCAGCATACAGGGGGGTAACACTGAAGCTTTCCTT. It specifies CASIQGGNTEAFL.

This clone was observed a handful of times. The chain combines TRBV12-5 with TRBJ1-4, with a weak D call TRBD1 (5 bases). This CDR3 contains 15 residues. Germline V gives CDR1 LGHNT, CDR2 FRNRAP. Trimming removed 5 bases from V and 4 bases from J, with 14 bases in between. CDR3 amino acids: CASGQQGVDNEKLFF. CDR3 sequence (DNA): TGTGCTAGTGGTCAACAAGGGGTCGATAATGAAAAACTGTTTTTT.

This clone showed up just a few times. The rearrangement joins TRBV28 to TRBJ1-2; 10 nucleotides align to TRBD1. Germline CDR1 is MDHEN and CDR2 is SYDVKM. The V and J ends lost 6 bases and 5 bases, in that order; junction bases with no gene match: 6. This CDR3 comprises 14 residues. The CDR3 DNA follows: TGTGCCAGCAGCCGGGACAGGGGTGGGTATGGCTACACCTTC. Translating gives CASSRDRGGYGYTF.

This clone was counted between two and nine times. V usage is TRBV7-9 and J usage is TRBJ1-1; D is perhaps TRBD1 (5 bases). CDR1 and CDR2 (germline): SEHNR, FQNEAQ (reference sequence). V lost 5 bases to trimming and J lost 7 bases, with 11 bases between them. The CDR3 is 12 amino acids. Here the CDR3 DNA reads TGTGCCAGCAGCCACTGGACAAGTGAAGCTTTCTTT. Its translation is CASSHWTSEAFF.

The chain combines TRBV28 with TRBJ1-2; 7 positions match TRBD1. There are 13 residues in the CDR3. The J segment lost 4 bases and the V segment lost 4 bases, leaving 3 bases of the junction unmatched. Germline-derived CDR1 and CDR2 are MDHEN and SYDVKM. This chain's CDR3 is CASSWDRGYGYTF. The CDR3 DNA is TGTGCCAGCAGTTGGGACAGAGGCTATGGCTACACCTTC.

The chain links TRBV2 to TRBJ2-2; a possible D gene is TRBD1 (6 bases). The germline V gene has CDR1 SNHLY and CDR2 FYNNEI. This CDR3 contains 13 residues. The V and J ends lost 6 bases and 6 bases respectively, with 11 bases between them. CDR3 sequence (DNA): TGTGCCAGCAGACAGGGTTCGGCCGGGGAGCTGTTTTTT. Amino acid sequence: CASRQGSAGELFF.

This clone was seen a single time. The chain has TRBV10-3 and TRBJ2-1; 8 bases agree with TRBD2. The CDR3 loop spans 12 amino acids. V was clipped by 10 bases and J by 6 bases; unmatched bases: 5. Germline CDR1 and CDR2: ENHRY and SYGVKD. The CDR3 DNA reads as TGTGCCACTACCGGGGGGGCCAATGAGCAGTTCTTC. This encodes CATTGGANEQFF.